This T cell receptor (beta chain) was retrieved from a study of cytomegalovirus exposure and HLA in healthy donors. The PCR made use of 60 Vbeta and 13 Jbeta primers. TCRdb's table, derived via immunoSEQ multiplex PCR, lists solely in-frame clones and lacks some. The data show under 250,000 clones, around 80% seen once. Concerning this clone: The junction shows a germline mismatch at one end, possibly a read error.

The CDR3 has 14 amino acids. CDR1 and CDR2 (germline): MNHEY, SMNVEV (reference sequence). Sequenced material: PBMCs. V is TRBV27 and J is TRBJ2-1; D unclear. The sequence was obtained from a man in his forties in good health and CMV-seropositive. The CDR3 DNA is TGTGCCAGCAGACTTTACCCTGCCCAGAGTGAGGAGTTCTTC. This codes for CASRLYPAQSEEFF.